Following are 18 T cell receptor beta chains from one sample sequenced in a study of blood T cell repertoires in COVID-19 (TCRdb year 2020). Receptors were amplified or captured by the immunoSEQ multiplex PCR assay. TCRdb stores this immuneACCESS table with in-frame sequences only. Part of the clones is absent; in the studies checked, under half of the shortfall reflects unresolved V genes, and no reason is known for the rest. This sample lists about 360,000 clones; 75% to 90% were detected once. Around 7.4% of the sample goes to the ten largest clones. The sample comprised peripheral blood. The source of these receptors is a woman aged 55-75 years with COVID-19, enrolled during active disease.

The CDR3 loop is CASSPVGADYGYTF. The DNA for the CDR3 is TGCGCCAGCAGCCCGGTGGGGGCAGACTATGGCTACACCTTC. This chain connects TRBV4-1 to TRBJ1-2; D might be TRBD1 (6 bases). The CDR3 has 14 amino acids. Germline assignment: CDR1 MGHRA and CDR2 YSYEKL. Trimming shortened V by 4 bases and J by 3 bases, and 12 bases separated the two germline ends.

In nucleotides, the CDR3 is TGTGCCAGCAGTCTCTCAGACGGGGAGACTGAAGCTTTCTTT. Protein sequence: CASSLSDGETEAFF. The chain is built from TRBV6-5 and TRBJ1-1; D unresolved. Germline assignment: CDR1 MNHEY and CDR2 SVGAGI. The V end lost 5 bases, the J end lost 5 bases, and 15 bases lay between the germline ends. The CDR3 runs to 14 residues.

This clone was counted only a few times. The chain employs TRBV11-3 and TRBJ2-7; D is unclear. CDR1 and CDR2 from the germline V gene are SGHNT and YENEEA. Deletions cut 5 bases from V and 0 bases from J, with 5 bases between. The CDR3 has 12 amino acids. CDR3 residues: CASSPRSYEQYF. The CDR3 bases are TGTGCCAGCAGCCCCCGCTCCTACGAGCAGTACTTC.

The V gene is TRBV10-1, the J gene TRBJ2-1; possibly TRBD1 for D (6 bases). Per germline, CDR1 WNHNN and CDR2 SYGVQD (reference sequence). The CDR3 has 13 amino acids. The V end lost 5 bases, the J end lost 6 bases, and 11 bases lay between the germline ends. The CDR3, as DNA: TGCGCCAGCAGTAGGGACACGGGCAATGAGCAGTTCTTC. Translation: CASSRDTGNEQFF.

The rearrangement links TRBV5-1 to TRBJ2-3; 7 nucleotides agree with TRBD1. The length of the CDR3 is 14 residues. Germline lookup yields CDR1 SGHRS and CDR2 YFSETQ. The J segment lost 2 bases and the V segment lost 4 bases, leaving 4 bases of the junction unmatched. CDR3 amino acids: CASSPGQDTDTQYF. CDR3 sequence (DNA): TGCGCCAGCAGCCCCGGACAGGACACAGATACGCAGTATTTT.

The chain carries TRBV2 and TRBJ1-2; the match to TRBD1 covers 9 bases. Germline CDR1 SNHLY, CDR2 FYNNEI. The trim removed 7 bases at V and 7 bases at J, leaving 13 bases unmatched. The CDR3 loop spans 15 amino acids. CDR3 sequence: CASTDDPGQGSGYTF. The DNA for the CDR3 is TGTGCCAGCACCGACGACCCGGGACAGGGCTCTGGCTACACCTTC.

The rearrangement joins TRBV7-8 to TRBJ2-4; D might be TRBD1 (6 bases). V lost 4 bases and J 0 bases, leaving 10 bases between the germline ends. The germline V gene has CDR1 SGHVS and CDR2 FQNEAQ. There are 15 residues in the CDR3. The CDR3 region is CASSSGVLAKNIQYF. The CDR3 DNA sequence: TGTGCCAGCAGCTCAGGGGTCCTAGCCAAAAACATTCAGTACTTC.

The CDR3 DNA reads TGTGCCAGTAGTGCCTTCCTAGCGGGGGACTACAATGAGCAGTTCTTC. It specifies CASSAFLAGDYNEQFF. This chain links TRBV19 with TRBJ2-1, with 10 bases matching TRBD2. J was trimmed by 3 bases and V by 5 bases; bases with no gene match: 7. Germline lookup yields CDR1 LNHDA and CDR2 SQIVND (reference sequence). The CDR3 consists of 16 residues.

This chain connects TRBV9 to TRBJ2-3; 11 positions agree with TRBD2. The CDR3 runs 19 residues. CDR1 and CDR2 (germline): SGDLS, YYNGEE. J lost 0 bases, V lost 7 bases, and 16 bases had no gene match. CDR3 in amino acids: CASFPMGLADPSSTDTQYF. The CDR3 DNA is TGTGCCAGCTTTCCCATGGGACTAGCGGACCCTTCTAGCACAGATACGCAGTATTTT.

The rearrangement uses TRBV21-1 and TRBJ1-5; the table names TRBD1, a call not compared with the DNA. TRBV21-1 constitutes a pseudogene. The CDR3 loop spans 17 amino acids. CDR3 in amino acids: CASSKGDMGQFNQPQHF. The CDR3 DNA sequence: TGTGCCAGCAGCAAAGGGGACATGGGACAGTTCAATCAGCCCCAGCATTTT.

This clone was observed once. The chain joins TRBV28 to TRBJ2-5; TRBD1 agrees at 9 bases. V lost 6 bases, J lost 3 bases, and 2 bases stayed unmatched. Germline CDR1 MDHEN, CDR2 SYDVKM. CDR3 length equals 13 residues. The CDR3 sequence is CASRRQGEETQYF. The CDR3 DNA is TGTGCCAGCAGGCGACAGGGGGAAGAGACCCAGTACTTC. Using reference TRBV28 and TRBJ2-5 for the parts outside the CDR3, the full variable domain is DVKVTQSSRYLVKRTGEKVFLECVQDMDHENMFWYRQDPGLGLRLIYFSYDVKMKEKGDIPEGYSVSREKKERFSLILESASTNQTSMYLCASRRQGEETQYFGPGTRLLVL.

The chain joins TRBV5-1 to TRBJ1-6; 8 nucleotides align to TRBD1. Germline CDR1 and CDR2: SGHRS and YFSETQ. The CDR3 is 12 amino acids. Germline trimming cut 0 bases from V and 15 bases from J; bases unmatched to any gene: 2. The CDR3 loop is CASSLDRGNLHF. The DNA of the CDR3 is TGCGCCAGCAGCTTGGACAGGGGGAACCTCCACTTT.

In its sample, this clone was seen a few times. V usage is TRBV7-9 and J usage is TRBJ1-1; TRBD1 agrees at 9 bases. The length of the CDR3 is 15 residues. Trimming removed 2 bases from V and 3 bases from J; junction bases left unmatched: 4. Germline assignment: CDR1 SEHNR and CDR2 FQNEAQ (reference sequence). CDR3 amino acids: CASSLTGGGHTEAFF. Written as DNA, the CDR3 is TGTGCCAGCAGCTTAACAGGGGGCGGACACACTGAAGCTTTCTTT.

This chain joins TRBV19 and TRBJ2-7, with D perhaps matching TRBD2 (5 bases). The V gene's germline CDR1 is LNHDA and CDR2 SQIVND (reference sequence). The CDR3 is 12 residues long. The ends were cut back, 3 bases at V and 6 bases at J, with 9 bases in the middle. Here the CDR3 DNA reads TGTGCCAGTAGTATTCTCCGGGGCGAGCAGTACTTC. This sequence encodes CASSILRGEQYF.

This chain connects TRBV11-3 to TRBJ1-1, with a possible D match to TRBD1 (6 bases). Trimming pared 1 base from V and 7 bases from J, leaving 13 bases between. The CDR3 consists of 14 residues. Germline lookup yields CDR1 SGHNT and CDR2 YENEEA. CDR3 in amino acids: CASSLVREGGEAFF. Here the CDR3 DNA reads TGTGCCAGCAGCTTAGTCAGGGAAGGGGGTGAAGCTTTCTTT.

The V gene is TRBV2, the J gene TRBJ1-5; 9 nucleotides match TRBD1. The CDR3 extends over 14 amino acids. The V segment lost 7 bases and the J segment 7 bases; nucleotides outside the gene matches: 8. Per the germline V gene, CDR1 is SNHLY and CDR2 is FYNNEI. This CDR3 reads CASTERTGAQPQHF. In DNA form, the CDR3 reads TGTGCCAGCACCGAAAGGACAGGGGCACAGCCCCAGCATTTT. Variable domain in full (rest from reference TRBV2 and TRBJ1-5): EPEVTQTPSHQVTQMGQEVILRCVPISNHLYFYWYRQILGQKVEFLVSFYNNEISEKSEIFDDQFSVERPDGSNFTLKIRSTKLEDSAMYFCASTERTGAQPQHFGDGTRLSIL.

The V gene is TRBV20-1, the J gene TRBJ1-1; D unresolved. V was pared by 3 bases and J by 5 bases, with 13 bases between. Germline CDR1 reads DFQATT; CDR2 reads SNEGSKA (reference sequence). The length of the CDR3 is 13 residues. The CDR3 nucleotides read TGCAGTGCTAGTGACCAGTCGCGGACTGAAGCTTTCTTT. Translated, it gives CSASDQSRTEAFF.

This chain connects TRBV6-5 to TRBJ2-7; 10 bases agree with TRBD1. Germline V gene sequence: CDR1 MNHEY, CDR2 SVGAGI. V lost 6 bases and J lost 5; bases outside the gene matches: 10. The CDR3 is made up of 15 amino acids. The CDR3 nucleotides read TGTGCCAGCAGGCGTCCGGGACAGGGGTTTCACGAGCAGTACTTC. Its translation is CASRRPGQGFHEQYF.